The 3 T cell receptor beta chains listed next were all sequenced from one sample in a study of blood T cell repertoires in COVID-19. TCRdb's table, derived via immunoSEQ multiplex PCR, lists solely in-frame clones and lacks some. The sample gives a few hundred thousand clones, 80% to 95% of which show up once; approximately 0.65% is in the top ten. Material for sequencing was PBMCs or T cells enriched from blood (not recorded which). The receptors come from a man in his late teens or twenties who had recovered from COVID-19.

This chain links TRBV24-1 with TRBJ2-7; D is uncertain. The CDR3 has 13 residues. The germline gives CDR1 KGHDR, CDR2 SFDVKD. The V gene lost 3 bases and the J gene lost 3 bases, with 8 bases spanning the gap. This chain's CDR3 is CATSDDTRYEQYF. CDR3 DNA sequence: TGTGCCACCAGTGATGACACGCGCTACGAGCAGTACTTC.

The rearrangement uses TRBV18 and TRBJ1-2; TRBD1 agrees at 8 bases. There are 14 residues in the CDR3. V lost 5 bases and J lost 4; bases outside the gene matches: 6. Per germline, CDR1 KGHSH and CDR2 LQKENI. In DNA form, the CDR3 reads TGTGCCAGCTCATCAGGGGGCGAGGGCTATGGCTACACCTTC. It codes for CASSSGGEGYGYTF.

The V and J genes are TRBV5-4 and TRBJ1-3, with TRBD1 identical over 9 bases. The CDR3 runs to 16 residues. With 4 bases clipped from V and 2 bases from J, the junction kept 7 bases outside the gene matches. Germline V gene sequence: CDR1 SGHNT, CDR2 YYREEE (reference sequence). The chain's CDR3 is CASSPTGGRTGNTIYF. In DNA, the CDR3 is TGTGCCAGCAGCCCGACAGGGGGGAGGACTGGAAACACCATATATTTT.